A selection of T cell receptor beta chains follows, all from one sample in a study of blood T cell repertoires in COVID-19. Sequencing was performed with immunoSEQ multiplex PCR; in TCRdb, only in-frame clones are kept and a portion is missing. Of about 47,000 clones listed, approximately 89% were seen once; the top ten hold 9%. The sample comprised peripheral blood. These receptors were collected from a man older than 75 with active or convalescent COVID-19. The CDR3 runs from the conserved cysteine through the conserved F or W. Fields, in order: V gene, CDR3 protein.

TRBV5-8 | CASSLAGGQGDTQYF
TRBV5-4 | CASSRAGVVNEQYF
TRBV7-2 | CASSLEGFTEAFF
TRBV7-2 | CASSWGTGGTGNTIYF
TRBV6-5 | CASSGLAGRQETQYF
TRBV7-9 | CASSLDLTSYEQYF
TRBV30 | CASCTASSLHF
TRBV7-2 | CASSLQSAGADTQYF
TRBV6-5 | CASSYSAGGEYEQYF
TRBV2 | CASREASGRGYEQYF
TRBV30 | CAWILWGPSSGNTIYF
TRBV5-1 | CASSSGLVSSYNEQFF
TRBV19 | CASSRREGATNEKLFF
TRBV7-2 | CASSFISNQPQHF
TRBV29-1 | CSPIPQGANEQFF
TRBV6-5 | CASSSQPSGQETQYF
TRBV11-1 | CASSLGLGVYEQYF
TRBV30 | CAWSLGVGNIQYF
TRBV24-1 | CATSDFRGGWETQYF
TRBV4-2 | CASSQDRARDTQYF
TRBV7-6 | CASSLSFGSYSNQPQHF
TRBV28 | CASSRYRTGNQETQYF
TRBV27 | CASSLLGQGHEKLFF
TRBV27 | CASSRIGTISGNTIYF
TRBV7-9 | CASGRTGRGNEQFF
TRBV4-2 | CASSQMTGLDGYTF
TRBV19 | CASSSRLAGGIGTQYF
TRBV6-6 | CASSPRGRGGYNEQFF
TRBV3-1/TRBV3-2 | CASSRGGGDTGELFF
TRBV10-2 | CASSVVNQPQHF
TRBV7-2 | CASSFLGGRLPSPLHF
TRBV6-5 | CASRKTSLGTEAFF
TRBV3-1/TRBV3-2 | CASSQQTGGQETQYF
TRBV4-2 | CASSLNAGETQYF
TRBV27 | CASSPGQGPNEKLFF
TRBV28 | CASSLPGFYGYTF
TRBV3-1/TRBV3-2 | CASSYPGQGYGYTF
TRBV18 | CASSRQDPGRTYYNSPLHF
TRBV5-1 | CASSSRTSGTDTQYF
TRBV6-6 | CASSYSSGRGGQPQHF